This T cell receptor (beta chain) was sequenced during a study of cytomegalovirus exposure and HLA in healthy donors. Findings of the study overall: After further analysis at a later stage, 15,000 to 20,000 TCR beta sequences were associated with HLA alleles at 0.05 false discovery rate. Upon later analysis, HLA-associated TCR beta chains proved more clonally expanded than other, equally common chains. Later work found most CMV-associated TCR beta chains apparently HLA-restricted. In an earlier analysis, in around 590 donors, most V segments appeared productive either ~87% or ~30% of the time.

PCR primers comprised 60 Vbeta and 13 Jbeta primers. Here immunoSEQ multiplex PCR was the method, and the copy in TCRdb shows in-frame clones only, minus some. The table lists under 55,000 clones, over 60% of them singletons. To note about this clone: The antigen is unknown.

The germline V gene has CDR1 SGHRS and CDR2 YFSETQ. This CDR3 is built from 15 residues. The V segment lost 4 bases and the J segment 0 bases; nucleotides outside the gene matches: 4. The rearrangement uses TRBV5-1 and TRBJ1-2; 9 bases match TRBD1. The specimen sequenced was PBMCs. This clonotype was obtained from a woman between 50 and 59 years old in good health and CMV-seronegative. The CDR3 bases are TGCGCCAGCAGCACGGGACAGGGAGCTAACTATGGCTACACCTTC. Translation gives CASSTGQGANYGYTF.